The entry that follows covers one TCR beta chain sequence. These data are taken from a study of blood T cell repertoires in COVID-19. Across the study: Acute-phase and convalescent COVID-19 samples originated in the United States, Italy and Spain.

The CDR3 extends over 15 amino acids. The V and J ends lost 4 bases and 3 bases, in that order; junction bases with no gene match: 8. Germline assignment: CDR1 SGHTA and CDR2 FQGNSA. Profiled with immunoSEQ multiplex PCR; TCRdb holds only in-frame clones, not every one. The repertoire consists of just over 650,000 clones, with 70% to 90% occurring once and the leading ten covering roughly 0.25%. This receptor was identified in a woman aged 18-29 years with acute or convalescent COVID-19. The rearrangement links TRBV7-2 to TRBJ2-7, with 8 bases matching TRBD1. Input material: peripheral blood. The CDR3: CASSSDRGAFYEQYF. Here the CDR3 DNA reads TGTGCCAGCAGCTCAGACAGGGGCGCTTTCTACGAGCAGTACTTC.